This T cell receptor beta chain is drawn from a study of blood T cell repertoires in COVID-19. Overall study: Acute-phase and convalescent COVID-19 samples originated in the United States, Italy and Spain.

Participants were placed into cohorts based on the clinical history they reported. Under the authors' procedure: Nucleated cell number was recorded as an estimate derived from reference gene primer amplification. Clones were sequenced by immunoSEQ multiplex PCR, and TCRdb holds only the in-frame ones, with some missing. The V and J calls and clone size come from that table; D and trimming were worked out from the DNA. The sample lists almost 500,000 clones, 80% to 90% occurring once. Sequencing input: PBMCs or T cells enriched from blood (not recorded which). The origin of this receptor is a woman aged 55 to 70 who had recovered from COVID-19.

For the CDR3, the DNA is TGTGCCAGCAGCTCCCAATTCGGTGGCGAGCAGTACTTC. Translating gives CASSSQFGGEQYF. J is TRBJ2-7 and V is TRBV7-2; D gene ambiguous. There are 13 residues in the CDR3. Trimming shortened V by 4 bases and J by 6 bases, and 13 bases separated the two germline ends. The germline CDR1 and CDR2 sequences are SGHTA and FQGNSA.